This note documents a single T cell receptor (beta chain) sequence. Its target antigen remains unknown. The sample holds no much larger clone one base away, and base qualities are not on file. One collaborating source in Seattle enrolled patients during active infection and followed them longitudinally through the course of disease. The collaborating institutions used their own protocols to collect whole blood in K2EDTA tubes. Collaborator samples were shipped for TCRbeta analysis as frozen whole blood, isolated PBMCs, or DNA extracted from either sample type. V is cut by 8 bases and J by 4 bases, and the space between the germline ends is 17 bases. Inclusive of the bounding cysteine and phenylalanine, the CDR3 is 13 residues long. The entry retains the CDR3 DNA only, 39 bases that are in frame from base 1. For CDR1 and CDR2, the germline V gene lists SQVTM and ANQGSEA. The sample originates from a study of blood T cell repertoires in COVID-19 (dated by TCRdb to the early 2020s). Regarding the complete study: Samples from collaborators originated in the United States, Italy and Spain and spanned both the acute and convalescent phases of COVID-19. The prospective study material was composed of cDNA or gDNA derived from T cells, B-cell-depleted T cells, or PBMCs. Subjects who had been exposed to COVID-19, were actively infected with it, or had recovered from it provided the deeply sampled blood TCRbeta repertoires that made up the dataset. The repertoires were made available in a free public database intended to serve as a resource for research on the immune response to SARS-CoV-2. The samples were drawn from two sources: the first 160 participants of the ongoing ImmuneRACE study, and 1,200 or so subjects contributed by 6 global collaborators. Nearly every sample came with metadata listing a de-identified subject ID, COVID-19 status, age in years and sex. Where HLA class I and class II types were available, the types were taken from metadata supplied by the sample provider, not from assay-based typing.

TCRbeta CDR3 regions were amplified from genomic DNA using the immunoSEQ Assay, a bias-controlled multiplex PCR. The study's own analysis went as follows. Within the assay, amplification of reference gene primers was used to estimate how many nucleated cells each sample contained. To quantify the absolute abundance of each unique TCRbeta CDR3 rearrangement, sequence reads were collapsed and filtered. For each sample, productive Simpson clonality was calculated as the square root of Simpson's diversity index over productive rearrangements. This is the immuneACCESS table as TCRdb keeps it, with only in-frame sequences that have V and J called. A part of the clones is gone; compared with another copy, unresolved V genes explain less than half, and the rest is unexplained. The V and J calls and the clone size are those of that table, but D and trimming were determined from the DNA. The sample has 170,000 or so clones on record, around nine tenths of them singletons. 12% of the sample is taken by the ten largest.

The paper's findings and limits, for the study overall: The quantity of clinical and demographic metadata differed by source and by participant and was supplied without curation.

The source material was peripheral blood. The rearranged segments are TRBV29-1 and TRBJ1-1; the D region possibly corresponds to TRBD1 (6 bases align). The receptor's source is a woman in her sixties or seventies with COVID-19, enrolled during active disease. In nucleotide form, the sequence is TGCAGCACCAAATGGGGGCGCGGCACTGAAGCTTTCTTT. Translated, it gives CSTKWGRGTEAFF.